This record looks at one T cell receptor beta chain sequence and its context. This record belongs to a study of T cells in Graves' hyperthyroidism and ophthalmopathy. From RNA transcripts, TCR beta CDR3 regions were amplified. Using the HTBI primer set, a first-round RT-PCR was run on the TCR CDR3. One entry per CDR3 protein, called by TCRdb with MiXCR from the multiplex PCR reads. The sample includes hundreds of thousands of distinct CDR3 sequences, around 46% of them seen just once. CDR3 length: 15 amino acids. The ends lost 3 bases at V and 7 bases at J; junction bases unmatched: 10. Germline CDR1 and CDR2: LNHNV and YYDKDF (reference sequence).

This clonotype originated in a woman under 30 with Graves' hyperthyroidism. This sequence joins TRBV15 and TRBJ2-7, with 9 bases lining up with TRBD2. Material for sequencing was peripheral blood or thyroid tissue (not recorded which). DNA of the CDR3: TGTGCCACCAGCAGCGGGGGAGCGGGAGGTGGTGAGCAGTACTTC. This translates into CATSSGGAGGGEQYF.